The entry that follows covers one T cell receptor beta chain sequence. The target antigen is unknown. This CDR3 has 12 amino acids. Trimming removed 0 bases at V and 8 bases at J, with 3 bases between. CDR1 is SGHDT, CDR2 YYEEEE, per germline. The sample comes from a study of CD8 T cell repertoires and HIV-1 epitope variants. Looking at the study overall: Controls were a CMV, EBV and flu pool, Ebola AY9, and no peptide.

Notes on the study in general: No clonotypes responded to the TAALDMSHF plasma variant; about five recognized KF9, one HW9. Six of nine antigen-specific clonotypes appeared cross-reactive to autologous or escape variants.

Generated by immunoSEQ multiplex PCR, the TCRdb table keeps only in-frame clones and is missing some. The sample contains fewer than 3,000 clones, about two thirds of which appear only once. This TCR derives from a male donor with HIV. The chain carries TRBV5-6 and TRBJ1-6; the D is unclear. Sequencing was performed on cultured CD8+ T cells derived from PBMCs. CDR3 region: CASSLDDSPLHF. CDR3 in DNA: TGTGCCAGCAGCTTGGACGATTCACCCCTCCACTTT.